This TCR beta chain was identified in a study of blood T cell repertoires in COVID-19. Study as a whole: Donors in the United States, Italy and Spain gave samples during acute or convalescent COVID-19. T cells, B-cell-depleted T cells, or PBMCs provided the cDNA or gDNA that served as material.

Source study methods: Estimation of nucleated cell counts relied on the amplification of reference gene primers. Assay: immunoSEQ multiplex PCR; the TCRdb copy retains only in-frame clones and omits some. V, J and clone size were drawn from that table, and D and trimming were deduced from the DNA. The sample consists of roughly 70,000 clones, around nine tenths of them appearing once. Trimming left V 2 bases short and J 6 bases short, with 19 bases between. The CDR3 is made up of 17 amino acids. Germline assignment: CDR1 SGHAT and CDR2 FQNNGV. The V call is TRBV11-2, the J call TRBJ1-4; possibly TRBD1 for D (5 bases). Sequenced: peripheral blood. The sequence was collected from a human donor in a cohort sampled during active COVID-19. The CDR3 coding sequence is TGTGCCAGCAGCTTACTCGGGAGACCCACAGGTTATGAAAAACTGTTTTTT. Translation gives CASSLLGRPTGYEKLFF.